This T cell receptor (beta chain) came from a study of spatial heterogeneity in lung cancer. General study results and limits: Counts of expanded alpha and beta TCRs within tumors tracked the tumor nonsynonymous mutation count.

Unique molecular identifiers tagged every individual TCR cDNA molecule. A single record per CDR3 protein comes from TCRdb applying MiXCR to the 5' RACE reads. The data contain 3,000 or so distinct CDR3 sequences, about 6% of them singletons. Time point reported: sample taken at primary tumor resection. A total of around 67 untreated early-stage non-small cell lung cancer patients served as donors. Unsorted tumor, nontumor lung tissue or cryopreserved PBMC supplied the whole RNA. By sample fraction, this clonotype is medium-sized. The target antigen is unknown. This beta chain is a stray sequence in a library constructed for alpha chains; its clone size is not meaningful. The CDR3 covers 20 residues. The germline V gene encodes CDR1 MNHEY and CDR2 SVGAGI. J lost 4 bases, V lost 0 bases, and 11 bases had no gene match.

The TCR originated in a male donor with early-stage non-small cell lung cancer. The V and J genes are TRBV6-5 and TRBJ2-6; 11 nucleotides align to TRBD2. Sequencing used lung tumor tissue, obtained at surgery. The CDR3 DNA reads TGTGCCAGCAGTTACTCCTACCGTACTAGCGGGAGCGCCGGGGCCAACGTCCTGACTTTC. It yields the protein CASSYSYRTSGSAGANVLTF.